The entry below describes one T cell receptor beta chain. This sample was included in a study of blood T cell repertoires in COVID-19. On the study more broadly: The United States, Italy and Spain provided the acute and convalescent COVID-19 samples. PBMCs, B-cell-depleted T cells, or T cells provided the cDNA or gDNA that made up the material.

In the study's own analysis: Estimates of nucleated cell counts were drawn from the amplification of reference gene primers. Clones were sequenced by immunoSEQ multiplex PCR, and TCRdb holds only the in-frame ones, with some missing. V, J and clone size were drawn from that table, and D and trimming were deduced from the DNA. The sample records 25,000 to 35,000 clones, about 91% being singletons. Per the germline V gene, CDR1 is LGHDT and CDR2 is YNNKEL (reference sequence). CDR3 length: 16 amino acids. The V and J ends lost 2 bases and 2 bases, in that order; junction bases with no gene match: 6. The V gene is TRBV3-1 (or the pseudogene TRBV3-2), the J gene TRBJ2-7, with 10 positions matching TRBD1. What was sequenced was peripheral blood. This receptor was obtained from a human donor with acute or convalescent COVID-19. The donor label of this sample is uncertain. CDR3: CASSQPDRGRPYEQYF. The CDR3 DNA follows: TGTGCCAGCAGCCAACCTGACAGGGGGCGCCCCTACGAGCAGTACTTC.